This T cell receptor (beta chain) derives from a study of blood T cell repertoires in COVID-19. Study-wide context: Sites in the United States, Italy and Spain provided acute and convalescent COVID-19 samples.

The CDR3 consists of 16 residues. V lost 2 bases to trimming and J lost 8 bases, with 20 bases between them. CDR1 is MDHEN, CDR2 SYDVKM, per germline. Original analysis: By means of reference gene primer amplification, nucleated cell counts were estimated. Clones were sequenced by immunoSEQ multiplex PCR, and TCRdb holds only the in-frame ones, with some missing. V and J calls and clone size follow that table, whereas D and trimming were derived from the DNA. Of 170,000 or so clones listed, 70% to 90% were seen once; the top ten hold less than 3%. The chain links TRBV28 to TRBJ2-3; D might be TRBD1 (6 bases). This TCR came from a man aged 35 to 55 with active or convalescent COVID-19. Sequencing was done on a sample of peripheral blood. DNA of the CDR3: TGTGCCAGCAGTTTAGGGGGCGAAGGGGAATTGGGTACGCAGTATTTT. This gives the protein CASSLGGEGELGTQYF.